The rows below give T cell receptor beta chains drawn from one sample of a study of regulatory T cells in long-lasting Graves disease. One entry per CDR3 protein, called by TCRdb with MiXCR from the multiplex PCR reads. This sample yields some 370,000 distinct CDR3 sequences, of which 10% to 15% are seen a single time; approximately 20% belongs to the top ten. The same sample was also studied in work on T cells in Graves' hyperthyroidism and ophthalmopathy.

Here the sequenced sample was peripheral blood mononuclear cells (PBMCs), taken at new diagnosis, from a patient treated with antithyroid drugs. These receptors were collected from a woman younger than 35 with Graves disease. Each CDR3 is given with its conserved first and last residue. The order of the fields is CDR3 DNA, CDR3 protein, V gene, J gene, clone size, D gene. A D gene is named only where the DNA matches it firmly. Clone size is given for some rows only: seen once, a few or many times, or a class if the clone is expanded.

DNA: TGTGCCAGCTCACCAATATTAGATCGGGATACGCAGTATTTT
CDR3: CASSPILDRDTQYF
V: TRBV18
J: TRBJ2-3
size: .
D: .

DNA: TGTGCCAGCAGCCAAGAGGGCGGATTCTTGAACACTGAAGCTTTCTTT
CDR3: CASSQEGGFLNTEAFF
V: TRBV3-1
J: TRBJ1-1
size: many
D: .

DNA: TGCGCCAGCAGCTTAGGAGCCGGACTAGCGGGAGCTGGTGAGCAGTTCTTC
CDR3: CASSLGAGLAGAGEQFF
V: TRBV5-1
J: TRBJ2-1
size: many
D: TRBD2

DNA: TGCAGTCCACACAGGGGAGGCACTGAAGCTTTCTTT
CDR3: CSPHRGGTEAFF
V: TRBV20-1
J: TRBJ1-1
size: many
D: TRBD1

DNA: TGTGCCAGCAGCTTAGAGGGGGCTCGGAATTCACCCCTCCACTTT
CDR3: CASSLEGARNSPLHF
V: TRBV13
J: TRBJ1-6
size: .
D: TRBD1

DNA: TGCAGTGCAAAGGCGTCCTCAACCGAAACGGGACTTCCGGGACCCACAGATACGCAGTATTTT
CDR3: CSAKASSTETGLPGPTDTQYF
V: TRBV20-1
J: TRBJ2-3
size: .
D: .

DNA: TGTGCCAGCAGCTCCCCAGGGGATTACGTTGGCAATCAGCCCCAGCATTTT
CDR3: CASSSPGDYVGNQPQHF
V: TRBV7-2
J: TRBJ1-5
size: many
D: .

DNA: TGTGCCAGCAGCTTAACCGCCGGGACAGGGGACACCGGGGAGCTGTTTTTT
CDR3: CASSLTAGTGDTGELFF
V: TRBV7-9
J: TRBJ2-2
size: few
D: TRBD1

DNA: TGTGCCACCAGCAGAGCCGGGACCGTGACAAACGTCCTGACTTTC
CDR3: CATSRAGTVTNVLTF
V: TRBV15
J: TRBJ2-6
size: few
D: .

DNA: TGTGCCAGCAGTGAAGGCACCGCGAACACTGAAGCTTTCTTT
CDR3: CASSEGTANTEAFF
V: TRBV2
J: TRBJ1-1
size: many
D: .

DNA: TGTGCCAGCAGTCCACCCTTCCGCGGTAGTCAGACAAACAATGAGCAGTTCTTC
CDR3: CASSPPFRGSQTNNEQFF
V: TRBV28
J: TRBJ2-1
size: many
D: .

DNA: TGCAGTGCTAGACATTCTATGACAGTGGAGTACTCACCCCTCCACTTT
CDR3: CSARHSMTVEYSPLHF
V: TRBV20-1
J: TRBJ1-6
size: many
D: .

DNA: TGTGCCAGCTCACCACTTTTGGGCAATGAGCAGTTCTTC
CDR3: CASSPLLGNEQFF
V: TRBV18
J: TRBJ2-1
size: .
D: .

DNA: TGTGCCAGCAGCCGGGGCGGCAGGGGCAACACCGGGGAGCTGTTTTTT
CDR3: CASSRGGRGNTGELFF
V: TRBV7-8
J: TRBJ2-2
size: many
D: .

DNA: TGTGCCAGCAGTTTATCGATTGGCGTCCAAGAGACCCAGTACTTC
CDR3: CASSLSIGVQETQYF
V: TRBV27
J: TRBJ2-5
size: once
D: .

DNA: TGTGCCAGCAGTTATGGGCAGGGCTTGTCCTACGAGCAGTACTTC
CDR3: CASSYGQGLSYEQYF
V: TRBV6-5
J: TRBJ2-7
size: many
D: .

DNA: TGTGCCAGCAGTTCACGCCGGACAGGGCCTGGAAACACCATATATTTT
CDR3: CASSSRRTGPGNTIYF
V: TRBV12-3/TRBV12-4
J: TRBJ1-3
size: many
D: TRBD1

DNA: TGTGCCAGCTCGGGACAGGGTCATGGGGGCAATCAGCCCCAGCATTTT
CDR3: CASSGQGHGGNQPQHF
V: TRBV18
J: TRBJ1-5
size: few
D: TRBD1

DNA: TGCGCCAGCAGCTTGATAGCAGGTCTGAACACTGAAGCTTTCTTT
CDR3: CASSLIAGLNTEAFF
V: TRBV5-1
J: TRBJ1-1
size: many
D: .

DNA: TGTGCCAGCAGCTTCCTAGTGGCCGGGGAGCTGTTTTTT
CDR3: CASSFLVAGELFF
V: TRBV11-2
J: TRBJ2-2
size: many
D: .

DNA: TGTGCCAGCAATGCAGGGAGATTGGATGAAGCTTTCTTT
CDR3: CASNAGRLDEAFF
V: TRBV12-3/TRBV12-4
J: TRBJ1-1
size: many
D: .

DNA: TGTGCCAGCAGCTTAGGAGGCCGGGGGGGCACAGATACGCAGTATTTT
CDR3: CASSLGGRGGTDTQYF
V: TRBV7-9
J: TRBJ2-3
size: many
D: TRBD2

DNA: TGTGCCAGCAGCTTAGGACCGACAGGGGGAGGGAATGGCTACACCTTC
CDR3: CASSLGPTGGGNGYTF
V: TRBV7-2
J: TRBJ1-2
size: .
D: TRBD1

DNA: TGTGCCAGCAGCGTAGAGGGGGCGATGAGACGAGGCTACACCTTC
CDR3: CASSVEGAMRRGYTF
V: TRBV9
J: TRBJ1-2
size: many
D: TRBD1

DNA: TGTGCCAGCAAATCTTTAGAGGAGGGATACTATGGCTACACCTTC
CDR3: CASKSLEEGYYGYTF
V: TRBV27
J: TRBJ1-2
size: many
D: .

DNA: TGCGCCAGCAGCGCCTCCTACAGGGGGCCTATTTCAAGGGAGACCCAGTACTTC
CDR3: CASSASYRGPISRETQYF
V: TRBV5-1
J: TRBJ2-5
size: many
D: TRBD1

DNA: TGCAGTGCCGGCGGGACAGGGGGGGGCAATCAGCCCCAGCATTTT
CDR3: CSAGGTGGGNQPQHF
V: TRBV20-1
J: TRBJ1-5
size: many
D: TRBD1

DNA: TGTGCCAGCAGCTTAGGAAGCAATCAGCCCCGGCATTTT
CDR3: CASSLGSNQPRHF
V: TRBV11-2
J: TRBJ1-5
size: .
D: .